This T cell receptor (beta chain) came from a study of cytomegalovirus exposure and HLA in healthy donors. Overall study context: Some 85 million unique TCRs, all from HLA-typed donors, were included in an early release of the data.

Both 60 Vbeta primers and 13 Jbeta primers went into the PCR. TCRdb keeps only in-frame clones here, not all; method: immunoSEQ multiplex PCR. The sample holds under 130,000 clones. Notes on the study in general: An ancestry cluster, one associated with Asian ancestry, reportedly showed fewer N-insertions than the 666-donor mean in a later analysis. Links to common viral pathogens appeared, in a later analysis, for several of the most significant clusters.

The germline CDR1 and CDR2 sequences are SGHTA and FQGNSA. The CDR3 runs to 14 residues. After removal of 5 bases from V and 2 bases from J, the junction contained 3 bases not matched to a gene. With regard to this clone: Its antigen remains unidentified.

The receptor comes from a man aged 50-60 years in good health and CMV-seronegative. The sequencing input was PBMCs. V is TRBV7-2 and J is TRBJ2-7, with 10 bases that match TRBD1. CDR3 sequence: CASSPGQGAYEQYF. The CDR3 nucleotides read TGTGCCAGCAGCCCTGGACAGGGGGCCTACGAGCAGTACTTC.